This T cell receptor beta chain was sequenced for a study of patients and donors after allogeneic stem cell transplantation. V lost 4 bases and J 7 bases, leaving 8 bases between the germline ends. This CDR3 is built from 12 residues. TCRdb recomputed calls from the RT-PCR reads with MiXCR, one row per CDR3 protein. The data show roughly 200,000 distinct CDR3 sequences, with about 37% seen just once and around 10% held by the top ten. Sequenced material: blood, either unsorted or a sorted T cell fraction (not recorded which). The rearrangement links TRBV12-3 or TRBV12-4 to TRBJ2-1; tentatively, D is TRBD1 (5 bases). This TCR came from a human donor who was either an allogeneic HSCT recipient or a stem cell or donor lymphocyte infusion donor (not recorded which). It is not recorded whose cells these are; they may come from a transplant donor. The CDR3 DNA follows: TGTGCCAGCAGTTACAGGCTGAATGAGCAGTTCTTC. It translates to CASSYRLNEQFF.